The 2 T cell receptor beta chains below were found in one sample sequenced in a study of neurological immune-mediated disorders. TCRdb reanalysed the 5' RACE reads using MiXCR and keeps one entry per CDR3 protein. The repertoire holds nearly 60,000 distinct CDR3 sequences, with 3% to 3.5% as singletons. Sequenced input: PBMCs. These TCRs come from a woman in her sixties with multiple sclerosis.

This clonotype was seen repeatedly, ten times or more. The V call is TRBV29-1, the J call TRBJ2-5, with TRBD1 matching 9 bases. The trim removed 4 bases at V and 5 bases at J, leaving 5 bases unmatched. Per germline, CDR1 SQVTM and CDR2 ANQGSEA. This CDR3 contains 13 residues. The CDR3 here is CSVVQGASETQYF. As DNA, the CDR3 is TGCAGCGTTGTACAGGGGGCCTCCGAGACCCAGTACTTC. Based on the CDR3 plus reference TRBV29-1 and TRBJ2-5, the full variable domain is SAVISQKPSRDICQRGTSLTIQCQVDSQVTMMFWYRQQPGQSLTLIATANQGSEATYESGFVIDKFPISRPNLTFSTLTVSNMSPEDSSIYLCSVVQGASETQYFGPGTRLLVL.

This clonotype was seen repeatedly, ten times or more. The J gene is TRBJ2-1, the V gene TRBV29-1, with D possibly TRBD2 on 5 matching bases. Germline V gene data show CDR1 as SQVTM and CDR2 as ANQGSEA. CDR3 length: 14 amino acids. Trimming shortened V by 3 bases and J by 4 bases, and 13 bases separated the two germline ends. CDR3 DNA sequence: TGCAGCGTTGAGTGGACCACTAGGTACAATGAGCAGTTCTTC. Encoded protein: CSVEWTTRYNEQFF.